This T cell receptor beta chain was identified during a study of identical twins. Among all donors, each was a healthy Caucasian. For this clonotype: Its antigen remains unidentified.

After template switching added a universal primer site, the resulting cDNA carried unique molecular identifiers. Each CDR3 protein gets one entry after TCRdb re-called the 5' RACE reads with MiXCR. The table has 1,800,000 or so distinct CDR3 sequences, 25% to 35% seen once. Study-wide results and limits: While abundant cord blood beta clonotypes carried fewer insertions, memory repertoires showed no such pattern. Those out-of-frame alpha sequences shared by twins showed an excess of low generation probability.

This TCR was sampled from a newborn girl in good health. Material for sequencing was cord blood.

The CDR3 region is CASSSRQENSPLHF. DNA of the CDR3: TGTGCCAGCAGCTCCCGACAGGAGAATTCACCCCTCCACTTT. The V call is TRBV7-2, the J call TRBJ1-6, with a weak D call TRBD1 (6 bases). Looked up from germline, CDR1 is SGHTA and CDR2 is FQGNSA. V lost 4 bases and J lost 7, with 11 bases in between. This CDR3 is 14 amino acids long.